This T cell receptor (beta chain) comes out of a study of shared T cell receptors in the human thymus. The CDR3 contains 19 residues. Profiling relied on immunoSEQ multiplex PCR, and the TCRdb table lists in-frame clones only, not all of them. The top ten clones hold 0.0095% to 0.011% of a sample with 550,000 to 800,000 clones, approximately 85% of them seen once. This sample was shared with a second study, whose subject was human thymus T cells.

Specimen: thymocytes. The source is a girl in the first two years of life with a congenital heart defect. This chain connects TRBV1 to TRBJ1-1; the DNA was not used to check the table's D call, TRBD1. TRBV1 is listed as a pseudogene. CDR3 bases: TGCACCAGCAGCCAGACTTGGGGCAGGGGGGAATTGACGAACACTGAAGCTTTCTTT. It yields the protein CTSSQTWGRGELTNTEAFF.